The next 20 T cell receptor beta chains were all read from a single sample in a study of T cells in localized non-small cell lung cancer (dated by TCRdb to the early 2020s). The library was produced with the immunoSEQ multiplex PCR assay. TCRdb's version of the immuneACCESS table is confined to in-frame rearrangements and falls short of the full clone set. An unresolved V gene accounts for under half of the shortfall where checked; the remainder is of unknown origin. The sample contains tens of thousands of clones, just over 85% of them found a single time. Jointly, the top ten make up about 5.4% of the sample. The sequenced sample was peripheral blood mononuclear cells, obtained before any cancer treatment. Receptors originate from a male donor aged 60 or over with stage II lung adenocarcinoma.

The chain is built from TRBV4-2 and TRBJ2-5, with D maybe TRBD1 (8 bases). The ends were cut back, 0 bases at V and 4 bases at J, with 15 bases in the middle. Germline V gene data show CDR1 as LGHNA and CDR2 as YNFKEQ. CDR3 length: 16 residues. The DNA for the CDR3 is TGTGCCAGCAGCCAAGAGCGGGGGACAGGTCGAGAGACCCAGTACTTC. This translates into CASSQERGTGRETQYF.

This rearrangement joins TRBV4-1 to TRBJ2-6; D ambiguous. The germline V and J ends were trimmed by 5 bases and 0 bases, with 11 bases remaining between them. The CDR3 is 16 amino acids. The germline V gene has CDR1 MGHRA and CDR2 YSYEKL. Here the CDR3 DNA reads TGCGCCAGCAGCAGGGAAGGGATCTCTGGGGCCAACGTCCTGACTTTC. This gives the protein CASSREGISGANVLTF.

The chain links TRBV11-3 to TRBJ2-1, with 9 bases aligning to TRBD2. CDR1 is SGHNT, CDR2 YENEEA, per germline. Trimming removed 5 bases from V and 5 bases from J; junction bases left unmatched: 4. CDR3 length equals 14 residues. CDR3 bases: TGTGCCAGCAGCCCGGGGACTAGCAACAATGAGCAGTTCTTC. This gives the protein CASSPGTSNNEQFF.

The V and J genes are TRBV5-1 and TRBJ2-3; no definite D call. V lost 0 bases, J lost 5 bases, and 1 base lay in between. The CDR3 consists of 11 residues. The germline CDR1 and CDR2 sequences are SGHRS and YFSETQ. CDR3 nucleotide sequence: TGCGCCAGCAGCTTGGAAGATACGCAGTATTTT. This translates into CASSLEDTQYF.

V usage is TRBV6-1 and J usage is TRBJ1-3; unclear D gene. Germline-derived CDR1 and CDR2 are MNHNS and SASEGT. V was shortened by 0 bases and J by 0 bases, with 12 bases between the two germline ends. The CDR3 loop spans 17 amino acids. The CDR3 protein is CASSEAHGGSSGNTIYF. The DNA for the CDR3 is TGTGCCAGCAGTGAAGCGCACGGCGGTAGCTCTGGAAACACCATATATTTT.

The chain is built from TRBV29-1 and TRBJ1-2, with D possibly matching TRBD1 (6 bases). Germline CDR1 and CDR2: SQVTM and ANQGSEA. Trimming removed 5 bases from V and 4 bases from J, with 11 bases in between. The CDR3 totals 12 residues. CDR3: CSVSGAGYGYTF. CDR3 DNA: TGCAGCGTTTCAGGGGCGGGCTATGGCTACACCTTC.

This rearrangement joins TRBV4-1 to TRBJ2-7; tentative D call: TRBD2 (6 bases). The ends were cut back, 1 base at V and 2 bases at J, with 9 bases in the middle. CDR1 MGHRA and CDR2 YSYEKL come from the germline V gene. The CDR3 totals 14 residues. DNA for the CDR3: TGCGCCAGCAGCCAAGTAAGCGGGCCCTACGAGCAGTACTTC. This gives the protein CASSQVSGPYEQYF.

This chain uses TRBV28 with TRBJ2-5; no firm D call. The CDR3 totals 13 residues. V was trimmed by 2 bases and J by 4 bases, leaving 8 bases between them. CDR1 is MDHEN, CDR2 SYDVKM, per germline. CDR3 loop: CASSLIQLETQYF. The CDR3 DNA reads TGTGCCAGCAGTTTAATCCAGTTAGAGACCCAGTACTTC.

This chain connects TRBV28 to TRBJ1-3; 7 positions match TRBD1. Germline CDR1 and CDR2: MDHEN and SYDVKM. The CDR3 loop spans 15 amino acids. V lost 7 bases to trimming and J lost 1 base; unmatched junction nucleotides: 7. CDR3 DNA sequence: TGTGCCAGCATTCCGGGACAGACTTCTGGAAACACCATATATTTT. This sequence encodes CASIPGQTSGNTIYF.

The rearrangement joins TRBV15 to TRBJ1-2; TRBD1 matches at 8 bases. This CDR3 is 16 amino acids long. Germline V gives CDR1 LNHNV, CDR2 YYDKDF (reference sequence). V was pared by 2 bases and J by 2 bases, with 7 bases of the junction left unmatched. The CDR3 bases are TGTGCCACCAGCAGAATAAAGACAGGGGCCAACTATGGCTACACCTTC. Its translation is CATSRIKTGANYGYTF.

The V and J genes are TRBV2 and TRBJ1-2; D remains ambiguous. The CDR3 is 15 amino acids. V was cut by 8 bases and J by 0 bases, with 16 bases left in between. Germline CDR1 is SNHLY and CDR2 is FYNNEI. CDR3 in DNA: TGTGCCAGCCGAGGGAACAGACTAGCTAACTATGGCTACACCTTC. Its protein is CASRGNRLANYGYTF. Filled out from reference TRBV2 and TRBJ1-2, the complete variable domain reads EPEVTQTPSHQVTQMGQEVILRCVPISNHLYFYWYRQILGQKVEFLVSFYNNEISEKSEIFDDQFSVERPDGSNFTLKIRSTKLEDSAMYFCASRGNRLANYGYTFGSGTRLTVV.

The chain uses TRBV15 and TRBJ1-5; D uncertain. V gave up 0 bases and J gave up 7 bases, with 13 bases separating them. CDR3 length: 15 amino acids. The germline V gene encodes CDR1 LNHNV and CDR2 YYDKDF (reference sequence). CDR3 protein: CATSRDAADRQPQHF. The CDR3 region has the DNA TGTGCCACCAGCAGAGATGCGGCGGATAGGCAGCCCCAGCATTTT. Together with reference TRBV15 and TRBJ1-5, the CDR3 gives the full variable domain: DAMVIQNPRYQVTQFGKPVTLSCSQTLNHNVMYWYQQKSSQAPKLLFHYYDKDFNNEADTPDNFQSRRPNTSFCFLDIRSPGLGDTAMYLCATSRDAADRQPQHFGDGTRLSIL.

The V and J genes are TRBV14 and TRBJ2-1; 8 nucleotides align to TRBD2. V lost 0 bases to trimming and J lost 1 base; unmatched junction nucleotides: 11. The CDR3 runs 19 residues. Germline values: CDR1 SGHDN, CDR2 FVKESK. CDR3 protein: CASSQDFRASGQSYNEQFF. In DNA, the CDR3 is TGTGCCAGCAGCCAAGATTTTAGAGCTAGCGGGCAATCCTACAATGAGCAGTTCTTC.

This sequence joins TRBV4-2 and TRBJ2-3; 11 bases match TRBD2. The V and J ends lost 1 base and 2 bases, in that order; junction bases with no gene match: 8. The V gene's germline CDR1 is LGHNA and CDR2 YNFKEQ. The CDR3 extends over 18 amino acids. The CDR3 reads CASSQAGQGLAVTDTQYF. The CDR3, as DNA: TGTGCCAGCAGCCAAGCCGGCCAGGGACTAGCGGTCACAGATACGCAGTATTTT.

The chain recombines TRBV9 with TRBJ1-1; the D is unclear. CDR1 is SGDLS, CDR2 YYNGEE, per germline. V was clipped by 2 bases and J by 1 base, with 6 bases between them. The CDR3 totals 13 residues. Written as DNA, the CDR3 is TGTGCCAGCAGCGTCCAGACGAACACTGAAGCTTTCTTT. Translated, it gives CASSVQTNTEAFF.

The CDR3 nucleotides are TGCGCCAGCAGCAGCGACAGGGATCAGCCCCAGCATTTT. Its translation is CASSSDRDQPQHF. The rearrangement joins TRBV4-3 to TRBJ1-5; 7 bases agree with TRBD1. Per the germline V gene, CDR1 is LGHNA and CDR2 is YSLEER. The CDR3 contains 13 residues. Trimming cost V 5 bases and J 5 bases; bases outside gene matches: 3.

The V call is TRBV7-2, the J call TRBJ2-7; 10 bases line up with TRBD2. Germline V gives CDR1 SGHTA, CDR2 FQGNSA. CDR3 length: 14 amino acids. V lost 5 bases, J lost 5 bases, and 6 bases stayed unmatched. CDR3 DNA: TGTGCCAGCAGCCATCGACTAGCGGGCGACGAGCAGTACTTC. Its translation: CASSHRLAGDEQYF. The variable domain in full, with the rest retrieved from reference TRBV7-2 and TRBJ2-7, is GAGVSQSPSNKVTEKGKDVELRCDPISGHTALYWYRQSLGQGLEFLIYFQGNSAPDKSGLPSDRFSAERTGGSVSTLTIQRTQQEDSAVYLCASSHRLAGDEQYFGPGTRLTVT.

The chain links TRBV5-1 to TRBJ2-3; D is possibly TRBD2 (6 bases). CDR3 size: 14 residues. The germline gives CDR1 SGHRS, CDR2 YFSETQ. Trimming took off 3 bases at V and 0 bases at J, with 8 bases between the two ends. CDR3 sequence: CASSWGDSTDTQYF. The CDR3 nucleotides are TGCGCCAGCAGCTGGGGGGATAGCACAGATACGCAGTATTTT.

The CDR3 coding sequence is TGTGCCAGCAGTGTACACAGTAACTCTGGAAACACCATATATTTT. Translation gives CASSVHSNSGNTIYF. The chain employs TRBV6-1 and TRBJ1-3; D gene uncertain. Trimming removed 4 bases at V and 0 bases at J, with 10 bases between. The CDR3 extends over 15 amino acids. From germline, CDR1 is MNHNS and CDR2 SASEGT.

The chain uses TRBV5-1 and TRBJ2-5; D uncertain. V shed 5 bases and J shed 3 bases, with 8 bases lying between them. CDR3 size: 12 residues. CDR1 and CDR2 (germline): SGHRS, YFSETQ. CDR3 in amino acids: CASSWTEETQYF. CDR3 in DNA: TGCGCCAGCAGTTGGACCGAAGAGACCCAGTACTTC.